Below, 31 T cell receptor beta chains from the same sample are listed, as sequenced in a study of identical twins. MiXCR was run by TCRdb on the 5' RACE reads, yielding one entry per CDR3 protein. The sample lists around 500,000 distinct CDR3 sequences, 14% occurring once. The data were also submitted as part of a second study, on yellow fever vaccine responses in identical twins.

Sequenced: CD4+ T cells sorted from blood. Receptors originate from a woman in her late teens or twenties in good health.

The V gene is TRBV7-9, the J gene TRBJ2-1; D is uncertain. Germline loops: CDR1 SEHNR, CDR2 FQNEAQ (reference sequence). The CDR3 loop spans 15 amino acids. The V gene lost 3 bases and the J gene lost 1 base, with 10 bases spanning the gap. CDR3 nucleotides: TGTGCCAGCAGCTTCAGACGTCCGTCCTACAATGAGCAGTTCTTC. Translated, it gives CASSFRRPSYNEQFF.

This clonotype was recorded a few times. The rearrangement joins TRBV10-3 to TRBJ1-4; D uncertain. CDR1 ENHRY and CDR2 SYGVKD come from the germline V gene. V was shortened by 4 bases and J by 1 base, with 1 base between the two germline ends. The CDR3 sequence is 12 residues long. CDR3 loop: CAISVTNEKLFF. The CDR3 DNA reads TGTGCCATCAGTGTAACTAATGAAAAACTGTTTTTT.

This clonotype was counted at least ten times. This chain links TRBV12-3 or TRBV12-4 with TRBJ2-1, with 14 positions matching TRBD2. CDR3 length: 16 amino acids. V was clipped by 6 bases and J by 8 bases; unmatched bases: 9. The CDR3 DNA follows: TGTGCCAGCAGAACCCACGGGACTAGCGGGAGATATGAGCAGTTCTTC. This sequence encodes CASRTHGTSGRYEQFF.

This clonotype was counted a few times. The chain uses TRBV12-3 or TRBV12-4 and TRBJ1-2; tentative D call: TRBD1 (6 bases). With 4 bases removed from V and 7 bases from J, the gap between germline ends came to 10 bases. CDR3 length: 12 residues. CDR3 sequence reads: CASSYRDPGYTF. CDR3 sequence (DNA): TGTGCCAGCAGTTACAGGGATCCTGGCTACACCTTC.

This clonotype has only a few counts. This sequence joins TRBV6-5 and TRBJ1-6; 7 nucleotides align to TRBD1. The V segment lost 2 bases and the J segment 1 base; nucleotides outside the gene matches: 5. Germline CDR1 is MNHEY and CDR2 is SVGAGI. The CDR3 has 17 amino acids. CDR3 in DNA: TGTGCCAGCAGTTACGCCCAGGGGGTATCCTATAATTCACCCCTCCACTTT. This gives the protein CASSYAQGVSYNSPLHF.

The V gene is TRBV3-1, the J gene TRBJ2-2; D remains ambiguous. V lost 4 bases to trimming and J lost 14 bases, with 26 bases between them. This CDR3 has 16 residues. Germline assignment: CDR1 LGHDT and CDR2 YNNKEL (reference sequence). The chain's CDR3 is CASSPKISATSPHLFF. The CDR3 DNA reads TGTGCCAGCAGCCCAAAGATCTCGGCAACGTCCCCTCATCTGTTTTTT.

The chain recombines TRBV11-2 with TRBJ2-7; TRBD1 agrees at 7 bases. CDR3 size: 18 residues. From germline, CDR1 is SGHAT and CDR2 FQNNGV. J gave up 0 bases and V 1 base, and 12 bases lay outside the gene matches. CDR3 in amino acids: CASSLVLGGIRVSYEQYF. The CDR3 DNA reads as TGTGCCAGCAGCTTAGTATTAGGGGGCATCCGAGTCTCCTACGAGCAGTACTTC. Supplemented by reference TRBV11-2 and TRBJ2-7, the full variable domain reads EAGVAQSPRYKIIEKRQSVAFWCNPISGHATLYWYQQILGQGPKLLIQFQNNGVVDDSQLPKDRFSAERLKGVDSTLKIQPAKLEDSAVYLCASSLVLGGIRVSYEQYFGPGTRLTVT.

The V call is TRBV3-1, the J call TRBJ2-5; the D gene is possibly TRBD1 (6 bases). Germline CDR1 LGHDT, CDR2 YNNKEL (reference sequence). V was trimmed by 5 bases and J by 4 bases, leaving 17 bases between them. This CDR3 is built from 15 residues. The CDR3: CASSSDHRASETQYF. The CDR3 coding sequence is TGTGCCAGCAGCTCAGACCACAGGGCGTCAGAGACCCAGTACTTC.

The chain couples TRBV15 to TRBJ1-4, with D possibly matching TRBD1 (6 bases). V lost 8 bases, J lost 10 bases, and 17 bases lay in between. CDR1 and CDR2 (germline): LNHNV, YYDKDF (reference sequence). This CDR3 contains 13 residues. CDR3 sequence reads: CATGGPLAGKLFF. As DNA, the CDR3 is TGTGCCACCGGGGGGCCCCTTGCAGGAAAACTGTTTTTT.

The CDR3 nucleotides are TGTGCCAGCAGGGACGGGACAGGGAAGAATTCACCCCTCCACTTT. Amino acids: CASRDGTGKNSPLHF. The chain is built from TRBV12-3 or TRBV12-4 and TRBJ1-6; 9 nucleotides align to TRBD1. This CDR3 region has 15 residues. Germline trimming cut 6 bases from V and 7 bases from J; bases unmatched to any gene: 7.

Only a few counts were recorded for this clonotype. The rearrangement joins TRBV3-1 to TRBJ2-4, with D maybe TRBD1 (6 bases). This CDR3 has 16 amino acids. Germline V CDR1 and CDR2: LGHDT, YNNKEL (reference sequence). Trimming took 4 bases from V and 9 from J, leaving 22 bases between them. In DNA, the CDR3 is TGTGCCAGCAGCCCTCAAAGGGGCAGGGGCCCTAGCATTCAGTACTTC. It specifies CASSPQRGRGPSIQYF.

This clonotype showed up just a few times. V gene TRBV7-8 combines with J gene TRBJ2-1; no clear D. This CDR3 comprises 15 residues. Per germline, CDR1 SGHVS and CDR2 FQNEAQ. V was cut by 7 bases and J by 6 bases, with 19 bases left in between. CDR3 sequence (DNA): TGTGCCAGCACCGGCACCCGGAGATCGAGCAATGAGCAGTTCTTC. Amino acid sequence: CASTGTRRSSNEQFF.

This clonotype was seen a handful of times. J is TRBJ1-2 and V is TRBV29-1, with 7 nucleotides matching TRBD1. CDR3 length: 14 amino acids. Germline CDR1 SQVTM, CDR2 ANQGSEA. V lost 5 bases and J lost 6; bases outside the gene matches: 12. The CDR3 DNA is TGCAGCGTTCCCCCCCGGCAGGGGGGGGATGGCTACACCTTC. Its translation is CSVPPRQGGDGYTF.

This clonotype was counted many times. The V gene is TRBV18, the J gene TRBJ2-5; TRBD1 is a possible D gene (6 bases). The CDR3 covers 16 residues. The V gene's germline CDR1 is KGHSH and CDR2 LQKENI. The V end was cut by 0 bases, the J end by 1 base, with 12 bases between. Here the CDR3 DNA reads TGTGCCAGCTCACCACCTAGGACAGACATCCAAGAGACCCAGTACTTC. It translates to CASSPPRTDIQETQYF.

There are many counts of this clonotype. This chain connects TRBV29-1 to TRBJ2-7, with TRBD1 matching over 7 bases. V lost 4 bases, J lost 2 bases, and 11 bases stayed unmatched. This CDR3 region has 15 residues. Looked up from germline, CDR1 is SQVTM and CDR2 is ANQGSEA. DNA of the CDR3: TGCAGCGTTGCATCCCCAAGACAGGGCCCCTACGAGCAGTACTTC. It specifies CSVASPRQGPYEQYF.

This rearrangement joins TRBV5-1 to TRBJ2-7; TRBD2 agrees at 12 bases. Germline values: CDR1 SGHRS, CDR2 YFSETQ. The CDR3 spans 14 residues. V was clipped by 0 bases and J by 6 bases; unmatched bases: 1. CDR3 amino acids: CASSLGTSGTEQYF. The CDR3 region has the DNA TGCGCCAGCAGCTTGGGGACTAGCGGGACCGAGCAGTACTTC.

This clonotype was found many times. One junction end does not reproduce the germline sequence, and a read error may be involved. The CDR3 sequence: CASSLALAGSYNEQFF. In nucleotides, the CDR3 is TGTGCCAGCAGCTTAGCACTAGCGGGGTCTTACAATGAGCAGTTCTTC. The chain has TRBV5-1 and TRBJ2-1; 10 bases agree with TRBD2. Germline values: CDR1 SGHRS, CDR2 YFSETQ. This CDR3 region has 16 residues.

The table lists this clonotype with a few counts. The chain links TRBV5-1 to TRBJ2-5, with TRBD2 identical over 9 bases. After removal of 4 bases from V and 0 bases from J, the junction contained 4 bases not matched to a gene. Per germline, CDR1 SGHRS and CDR2 YFSETQ. This CDR3 is 15 amino acids long. The CDR3 reads CASSAGGVYQETQYF. The CDR3 nucleotides are TGCGCCAGCAGCGCGGGGGGGGTCTACCAAGAGACCCAGTACTTC.

The J gene is TRBJ2-7, the V gene TRBV5-1, with D perhaps matching TRBD2 (5 bases). This CDR3 region has 15 residues. Trimming took 0 bases from V and 0 from J, leaving 10 bases between them. The germline V gene has CDR1 SGHRS and CDR2 YFSETQ. In DNA, the CDR3 is TGCGCCAGCAGCTTGGCCGGGGTTAGCTCCTACGAGCAGTACTTC. The encoded protein is CASSLAGVSSYEQYF.

V is TRBV7-9 and J is TRBJ2-7, with 7 bases identical to TRBD1. The germline CDR1 and CDR2 sequences are SEHNR and FQNEAQ (reference sequence). The CDR3 runs 13 residues. V gave up 10 bases and J gave up 0 bases; unmatched junction bases: 6. CDR3 sequence: CATNRDSSYEQYF. In DNA, the CDR3 is TGTGCCACAAACCGGGACAGCTCCTACGAGCAGTACTTC. The full variable domain, in which reference TRBV7-9 and TRBJ2-7 provide the parts outside the CDR3, is DTGVSQNPRHKITKRGQNVTFRCDPISEHNRLYWYRQTLGQGPEFLTYFQNEAQLEKSRLLSDRFSAERPKGSFSTLEIQRTEQGDSAMYLCATNRDSSYEQYFGPGTRLTVT.

The chain carries TRBV20-1 and TRBJ2-1; the match to TRBD2 covers 7 bases. The germline gives CDR1 DFQATT, CDR2 SNEGSKA (reference sequence). V was pared by 3 bases and J by 8 bases, with 16 bases of the junction left unmatched. The CDR3 is 16 residues long. The CDR3: CSASQLVGGIGYEQFF. The DNA for the CDR3 is TGCAGTGCTAGTCAGTTGGTGGGAGGGATCGGCTATGAGCAGTTCTTC.

This clonotype was detected only a few times. The CDR3 sequence: CSARMIVETGELFF. DNA of the CDR3: TGCAGTGCTAGAATGATTGTGGAGACCGGGGAGCTGTTTTTT. The V and J genes are TRBV20-1 and TRBJ2-2; no reliable D call. The V and J ends lost 2 bases and 5 bases respectively, with 12 bases between them. The CDR3 is 14 residues long. The germline V gene encodes CDR1 DFQATT and CDR2 SNEGSKA (reference sequence).

The chain combines TRBV5-1 with TRBJ2-7; D might be TRBD1 (5 bases). V lost 2 bases to trimming and J lost 4 bases, with 13 bases between them. The CDR3 loop spans 14 amino acids. Per the germline V gene, CDR1 is SGHRS and CDR2 is YFSETQ. DNA for the CDR3: TGCGCCAGCAGCTTTTCGTCCAGGGATTACGAGCAGTACTTC. This gives the protein CASSFSSRDYEQYF.

This clonotype appeared a few times. The rearrangement joins TRBV28 to TRBJ1-6; the match to TRBD1 covers 7 bases. This CDR3 has 14 amino acids. The germline gives CDR1 MDHEN, CDR2 SYDVKM. Unmatched junction bases numbered 4, after V lost 2 bases and J lost 9 bases. The CDR3 sequence: CASSLQGGGSPLHF. CDR3 coding DNA: TGTGCCAGCAGTTTACAAGGGGGCGGTTCACCCCTCCACTTT.

This clonotype was seen many times. This chain uses TRBV5-1 with TRBJ2-2; 7 bases line up with TRBD1. The CDR3 is made up of 16 amino acids. The germline CDR1 and CDR2 sequences are SGHRS and YFSETQ. The V gene end was trimmed by 7 bases and the J gene end by 5 bases; junction bases not matched to a gene: 14. CDR3 coding DNA: TGCGCCAGCGAACTAACGACAGGGAGATTAACCGGGGAGCTGTTTTTT. This gives the protein CASELTTGRLTGELFF.

The chain is built from TRBV4-3 and TRBJ2-2, with D unclear. The ends were cut back, 1 base at V and 6 bases at J, with 12 bases in the middle. CDR3 length: 15 amino acids. Germline V gene lookup returns CDR1 LGHNA and CDR2 YSLEER. CDR3 in DNA: TGCGCCAGCAGCCAAGTTAAATTAGCTTCCGGGGAGCTGTTTTTT. It codes for CASSQVKLASGELFF.

The sample holds many counts of this clonotype. This chain uses TRBV18 with TRBJ2-5; D could derive from TRBD1 or TRBD2 (5 bases each). With 8 bases removed from V and 5 bases from J, the gap between germline ends came to 15 bases. The germline CDR1 and CDR2 sequences are KGHSH and LQKENI. This CDR3 has 13 residues. The CDR3 DNA follows: TGTGCCAGCAGCTCCGGGACGCAGGAGACCCAGTACTTC. It codes for CASSSGTQETQYF.

There are a few counts of this clonotype. The rearrangement uses TRBV15 and TRBJ2-3; TRBD1 might be the D (6 bases). The V end lost 7 bases, the J end lost 2 bases, and 16 bases lay between the germline ends. Germline CDR1 LNHNV, CDR2 YYDKDF (reference sequence). The CDR3 is 15 amino acids. DNA for the CDR3: TGTGCCACCATGGATCAACAGGGCTACACAGATACGCAGTATTTT. Translation gives CATMDQQGYTDTQYF.

CDR3: CASSLERRKRGYNEQFF. DNA for the CDR3: TGTGCCAGCAGCTTGGAGAGGCGGAAAAGGGGGTACAATGAGCAGTTCTTC. This rearrangement joins TRBV5-4 to TRBJ2-1, with D possibly matching TRBD1 (6 bases). Germline lookup yields CDR1 SGHNT and CDR2 YYREEE (reference sequence). The CDR3 sequence is 17 residues long. The V end lost 0 bases, the J end lost 4 bases, and 17 bases lay between the germline ends.

This clonotype occurred many times. This CDR3 is CASSEHYEQYF. The CDR3 nucleotides read TGTGCCAGCAGTGAACACTACGAGCAGTACTTC. This sequence joins TRBV25-1 and TRBJ2-7; D not resolved. CDR1 and CDR2 from the germline V gene are MGHDK and SYGVNS. This CDR3 comprises 11 residues. Trimming pared 2 bases from V and 3 bases from J, leaving 2 bases between.

V gene TRBV27 combines with J gene TRBJ2-1; the match to TRBD2 covers 10 bases. The CDR3 runs 15 residues. J was trimmed by 2 bases and V by 7 bases; bases with no gene match: 5. The germline V gene encodes CDR1 MNHEY and CDR2 SMNVEV (reference sequence). The CDR3 nucleotides are TGTGCCAGCAAATTTAGCGGGAGGACCTACAATGAGCAGTTCTTC. Protein sequence: CASKFSGRTYNEQFF.